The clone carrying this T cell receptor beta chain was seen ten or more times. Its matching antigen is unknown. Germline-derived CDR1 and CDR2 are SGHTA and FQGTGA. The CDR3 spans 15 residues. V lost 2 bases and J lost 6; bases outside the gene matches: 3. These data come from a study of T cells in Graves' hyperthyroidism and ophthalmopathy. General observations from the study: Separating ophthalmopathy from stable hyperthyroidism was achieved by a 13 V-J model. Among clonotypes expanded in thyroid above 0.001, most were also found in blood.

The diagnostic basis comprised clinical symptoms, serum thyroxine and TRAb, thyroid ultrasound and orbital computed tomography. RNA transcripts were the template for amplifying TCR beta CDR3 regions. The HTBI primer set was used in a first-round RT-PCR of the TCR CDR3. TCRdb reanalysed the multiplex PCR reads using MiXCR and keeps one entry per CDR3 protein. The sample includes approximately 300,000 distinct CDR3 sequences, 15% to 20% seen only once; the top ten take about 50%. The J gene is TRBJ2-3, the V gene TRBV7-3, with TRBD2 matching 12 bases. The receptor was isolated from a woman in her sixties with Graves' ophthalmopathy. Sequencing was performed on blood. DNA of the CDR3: TGTGCCAGCAGCTTACTAGCGGGAGGGCGTGATACGCAGTATTTT. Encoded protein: CASSLLAGGRDTQYF.